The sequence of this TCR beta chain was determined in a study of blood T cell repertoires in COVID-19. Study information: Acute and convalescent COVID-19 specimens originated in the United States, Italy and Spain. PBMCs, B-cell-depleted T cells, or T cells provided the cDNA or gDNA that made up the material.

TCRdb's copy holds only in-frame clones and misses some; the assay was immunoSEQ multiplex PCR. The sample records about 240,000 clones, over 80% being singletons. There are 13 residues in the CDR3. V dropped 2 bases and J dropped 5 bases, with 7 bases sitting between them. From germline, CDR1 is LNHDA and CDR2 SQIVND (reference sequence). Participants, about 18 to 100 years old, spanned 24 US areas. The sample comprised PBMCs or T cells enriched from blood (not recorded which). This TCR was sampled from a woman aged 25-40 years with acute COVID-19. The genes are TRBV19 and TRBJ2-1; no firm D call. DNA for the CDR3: TGTGCCAGTAGTATATCCAGGAACAATGAGCAGTTCTTC. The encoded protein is CASSISRNNEQFF.